Presented here are 24 T cell receptor beta chains from one specimen sequenced in a study of T cell responses to AZD1222 COVID-19 vaccine. The method was immunoSEQ multiplex PCR; TCRdb's version includes in-frame clones alone and lacks a portion of them. Among approximately 110,000 clones listed, 87% were seen once. This specimen was peripheral blood, taken 28 days after the second AZD1222 dose. The receptor source for this set is an adult who received the AZD1222 COVID-19 vaccine.

The rearrangement links TRBV19 to TRBJ2-2; TRBD2 might be the D (5 bases). Trimming pared 3 bases from V and 5 bases from J, leaving 13 bases between. CDR1 LNHDA and CDR2 SQIVND come from the germline V gene (reference sequence). The CDR3 runs to 15 residues. The DNA for the CDR3 is TGTGCCAGTAGTATTTCACACAGAGGGACCGGGGAGCTGTTTTTT. It encodes CASSISHRGTGELFF.

This clone has a handful of counts. This chain links TRBV4-3 with TRBJ2-6; D is unclear. Germline V gene data show CDR1 as LGHNA and CDR2 as YSLEER. This CDR3 has 16 amino acids. V was trimmed by 0 bases and J by 0 bases, leaving 6 bases between them. As DNA, the CDR3 is TGCGCCAGCAGCCAAGATTTAGGCTCTGGGGCCAACGTCCTGACTTTC. Its protein is CASSQDLGSGANVLTF.

The chain recombines TRBV4-2 with TRBJ1-1; 9 bases align to TRBD1. The CDR3 runs 16 residues. Germline CDR1 reads LGHNA; CDR2 reads YNFKEQ. The junction had 6 bases not matched to a gene; V was cut back by 3 bases and J by 1 base. This CDR3 reads CASSQGQGVANTEAFF. The CDR3 DNA is TGTGCCAGCAGCCAGGGACAGGGTGTTGCGAACACTGAAGCTTTCTTT.

This chain uses TRBV11-2 with TRBJ1-2; 7 nucleotides line up with TRBD1. This CDR3 contains 16 residues. CDR1 is SGHAT, CDR2 FQNNGV, per germline. V trimming: 5 bases; J trimming: 3 bases; junction bases outside the gene matches: 12. CDR3 amino acids: CASSPRQGRLHYGYTF. The CDR3 coding sequence is TGTGCCAGCAGCCCAAGACAGGGTCGATTGCACTATGGCTACACCTTC.

J is TRBJ2-2 and V is TRBV5-1, with 7 bases matching TRBD2. Germline V CDR1 and CDR2: SGHRS, YFSETQ. The CDR3 has 16 residues. The V segment lost 4 bases and the J segment 5 bases; nucleotides outside the gene matches: 11. The CDR3: CASSSGLGGRTGELFF. The CDR3 DNA sequence: TGCGCCAGCAGCAGCGGACTAGGCGGGAGAACCGGGGAGCTGTTTTTT. The entire variable domain, with the rest obtained from reference TRBV5-1 and TRBJ2-2, is as follows: KAGVTQTPRYLIKTRGQQVTLSCSPISGHRSVSWYQQTPGQGLQFLFEYFSETQRNKGNFPGRFSGRQFSNSRSEMNVSTLELGDSALYLCASSSGLGGRTGELFFGEGSRLTVL.

The J gene is TRBJ1-4, the V gene TRBV7-9; D is perhaps TRBD1 (6 bases). V was trimmed by 4 bases and J by 6 bases, leaving 18 bases between them. Germline V gene data show CDR1 as SEHNR and CDR2 as FQNEAQ (reference sequence). The CDR3 runs to 16 residues. The CDR3 DNA reads TGTGCCAGCAGCTCAGGGGTCGGACCAGTTGATGAAAAACTGTTTTTT. Translating it yields CASSSGVGPVDEKLFF.

The chain recombines TRBV11-3 with TRBJ2-1; no reliable D call. The CDR3 runs 11 residues. Trimming stripped 3 bases from V and 6 bases from J, with 3 bases between. Looked up from germline, CDR1 is SGHNT and CDR2 is YENEEA. The CDR3 DNA reads TGTGCCAGCAGCTTGGGCAATGAGCAGTTCTTC. Its translation is CASSLGNEQFF.

The V call is TRBV27, the J call TRBJ1-1, with 10 bases aligning to TRBD1. V trimming: 2 bases; J trimming: 0 bases; junction bases outside the gene matches: 6. Germline-derived CDR1 and CDR2 are MNHEY and SMNVEV (reference sequence). The CDR3 is 17 residues long. CDR3 nucleotide sequence: TGTGCCAGCAGTTTAACTCCGGGACAGGGGTTGAACACTGAAGCTTTCTTT. Translating it yields CASSLTPGQGLNTEAFF.

V is TRBV18 and J is TRBJ1-5; 7 bases map to TRBD1. The CDR3 has 17 residues. V shed 3 bases and J 1 base; nucleotides not matched to a gene: 9. The germline V gene has CDR1 KGHSH and CDR2 LQKENI. The CDR3 region has the DNA TGTGCCAGCTCACCCGGCGGAGGGGGCAGGAGCAATCAGCCCCAGCATTTT. Residues: CASSPGGGGRSNQPQHF.

This clone appeared a single time. This rearrangement joins TRBV19 to TRBJ2-7; D may be TRBD1 or TRBD2 (5 bases each). The CDR3 covers 15 residues. Germline V gene data show CDR1 as LNHDA and CDR2 as SQIVND (reference sequence). V lost 1 base and J 6 bases, leaving 16 bases between the germline ends. CDR3: CASSIAHTRGFEQYF. In DNA, the CDR3 is TGTGCCAGTAGTATAGCTCACACGAGGGGATTCGAGCAGTACTTC.

This CDR3 reads CAWSQAASGDNSPLHF. CDR3 sequence (DNA): TGTGCCTGGAGTCAGGCGGCATCGGGCGATAATTCACCCCTCCACTTT. The chain uses TRBV30 and TRBJ1-6; D unresolved. With 2 bases removed from V and 5 bases from J, the gap between germline ends came to 16 bases. The CDR3 covers 16 residues. Germline V gene data show CDR1 as GTSNPN and CDR2 as SVGIG (reference sequence).

The chain carries TRBV29-1 and TRBJ1-1; 7 bases align to TRBD1. Germline V CDR1 and CDR2: SQVTM, ANQGSEA. The length of the CDR3 is 15 residues. The J segment lost 2 bases and the V segment lost 0 bases, leaving 6 bases of the junction unmatched. The CDR3 DNA sequence: TGCAGCGTTGAAGAAGTTCGGACAGGTAACACTGAAGCTTTCTTT. Its translation is CSVEEVRTGNTEAFF. The full variable domain, with the rest looked up from reference TRBV29-1 and TRBJ1-1, is SAVISQKPSRDICQRGTSLTIQCQVDSQVTMMFWYRQQPGQSLTLIATANQGSEATYESGFVIDKFPISRPNLTFSTLTVSNMSPEDSSIYLCSVEEVRTGNTEAFFGQGTRLTVV.

The chain has TRBV24-1 and TRBJ2-7; 9 bases line up with TRBD2. There are 18 residues in the CDR3. The V gene's germline CDR1 is KGHDR and CDR2 SFDVKD. The ends lost 7 bases at V and 3 bases at J; junction bases unmatched: 18. CDR3 region: CATRANGTSSVRNYEQYF. The CDR3 DNA reads TGTGCCACCAGAGCGAACGGGACTAGCAGCGTGAGAAACTACGAGCAGTACTTC.

V is TRBV24-1 and J is TRBJ2-1; D gene unclear. CDR1 and CDR2 (germline): KGHDR, SFDVKD. The CDR3 contains 12 residues. V was pared by 1 base and J by 8 bases, with 5 bases between. The CDR3 loop reads CATSDFGYEQFF. The CDR3 coding sequence is TGTGCCACCAGTGATTTTGGGTATGAGCAGTTCTTC.

The chain uses TRBV5-6 and TRBJ1-4, with D maybe TRBD1 (5 bases). Per germline, CDR1 SGHDT and CDR2 YYEEEE. V shed 6 bases and J shed 0 bases, with 12 bases lying between them. CDR3 length: 15 amino acids. CDR3: CASIGTGTTNEKLFF. The CDR3 region has the DNA TGTGCCAGCATCGGGACGGGGACAACTAATGAAAAACTGTTTTTT.

The rearrangement joins TRBV7-2 to TRBJ1-4, with a tentative D call TRBD1 (6 bases). Germline CDR1 is SGHTA and CDR2 is FQGNSA. The CDR3 is 15 amino acids. V was trimmed by 5 bases and J by 8 bases, leaving 18 bases between them. The DNA for the CDR3 is TGTGCCAGCAGCCAAAACCAGGGGAAGGGGGAAAAACTGTTTTTT. Protein product: CASSQNQGKGEKLFF.

This chain joins TRBV3-1 (or the pseudogene TRBV3-2) and TRBJ2-7; unclear D gene. Germline V gene lookup returns CDR1 LGHDT and CDR2 YNNKEL (reference sequence). CDR3 length: 15 amino acids. The germline V and J ends were trimmed by 1 base and 2 bases, with 12 bases remaining between them. This CDR3 is CASSQVRLSPYEQYF. The CDR3 DNA is TGTGCCAGCAGCCAAGTTCGCCTTAGCCCCTACGAGCAGTACTTC.

The sample holds one count of this clone. The chain combines TRBV6-5 with TRBJ2-7, with 13 bases lining up with TRBD2. The V gene's germline CDR1 is MNHEY and CDR2 SVGAGI. The ends lost 5 bases at V and 5 bases at J; junction bases unmatched: 6. The CDR3 runs to 15 residues. The CDR3, as DNA: TGTGCCAGCAGTCGGACTAGCGGGAGTGGTCACGAGCAGTACTTC. Amino acids: CASSRTSGSGHEQYF.

The chain recombines TRBV6-4 with TRBJ2-1; D unresolved. There are 14 residues in the CDR3. The V and J ends lost 0 bases and 9 bases respectively, with 12 bases between them. Germline-derived CDR1 and CDR2 are MRHNA and SNTAGT. The chain's CDR3 is CASSDSPDWGEQFF. In DNA form, the CDR3 reads TGTGCCAGCAGTGACTCCCCTGACTGGGGTGAGCAGTTCTTC.

The sample holds one count of this clone. This chain uses TRBV2 with TRBJ1-5; weak D call: TRBD1 (5 bases). CDR1 is SNHLY, CDR2 FYNNEI, per germline. The V and J ends lost 4 bases and 7 bases respectively, with 17 bases between them. CDR3 size: 15 residues. The CDR3 DNA follows: TGTGCCAGCAGTGTTGGTTGGGGGGTCTTACAGCCCCAGCATTTT. Its translation is CASSVGWGVLQPQHF.

This clone was observed a single time. This chain uses TRBV14 with TRBJ2-7; D possibly corresponds to TRBD2 (6 bases). Germline-derived CDR1 and CDR2 are SGHDN and FVKESK. V shed 2 bases and J shed 2 bases, with 10 bases lying between them. This CDR3 is 14 amino acids long. The CDR3 here is CASSQSRDPYEQYF. DNA for the CDR3: TGTGCCAGCAGCCAATCGCGGGACCCCTACGAGCAGTACTTC.

This chain joins TRBV7-8 and TRBJ1-1; 8 nucleotides match TRBD1. The CDR3 contains 14 residues. Germline V gene sequence: CDR1 SGHVS, CDR2 FQNEAQ. Losses at the gene ends were 2 bases for V and 4 bases for J; bases not matched to a gene: 3. The CDR3 spells CASSLTTGATEAFF. CDR3 in DNA: TGTGCCAGCAGCTTAACGACAGGGGCCACTGAAGCTTTCTTT.

J is TRBJ1-2 and V is TRBV19, with D maybe TRBD1 (6 bases). This CDR3 has 14 amino acids. CDR1 LNHDA and CDR2 SQIVND come from the germline V gene (reference sequence). Trimming took off 6 bases at V and 6 bases at J, with 17 bases between the two ends. The CDR3 nucleotides read TGTGCCAGTAGCCTTAGACAGGAAATTGATGGCTACACCTTC. This translates into CASSLRQEIDGYTF.

This sequence joins TRBV27 and TRBJ2-3; 10 bases are a match to TRBD2. Per the germline V gene, CDR1 is MNHEY and CDR2 is SMNVEV (reference sequence). The J segment lost 3 bases and the V segment lost 7 bases, leaving 4 bases of the junction unmatched. CDR3 length: 14 amino acids. The CDR3 coding sequence is TGTGCCAGCACTAGCGGGAGTTGGACAGATACGCAGTATTTT. Protein: CASTSGSWTDTQYF.